This T cell receptor beta chain is from a study of high-grade serous ovarian cancer treatment subgroups. Study in general: Mean per sample: about 14,000 reads, 6,000 to 8,000 unique TCR beta rearrangements. General study points: Same-patient tumor repertoires overlapped at about 0.11 to 0.85; different patients barely overlapped. Only CDR3 was analyzed; CDR1 and CDR2 were not.

In the case of this clone: Its specificity is not known.

Tumor samples were taken before definitive surgery or chemotherapy. Libraries were prepared by immunoSEQ multiplex PCR; TCRdb keeps only in-frame clonotypes and omits some of them. Found here are roughly 9,000 clones, about 78% of them singletons; the top ten hold roughly 10%. Material: tumor tissue. This clonotype was sampled from a human donor with high-grade serous ovarian cancer.

The CDR3 DNA sequence: TGTGCCAGCAGCTTAAGGATGCAAGAGACCCAGTACTTC. It encodes CASSLRMQETQYF. The genes are TRBV7-2 and TRBJ2-5; D not certain. The CDR3 runs 13 residues. Germline assignment: CDR1 SGHTA and CDR2 FQGNSA. Trimming shortened V by 2 bases and J by 2 bases, and 6 bases separated the two germline ends. Using reference TRBV7-2 and TRBJ2-5 for the parts outside the CDR3, the full variable domain is GAGVSQSPSNKVTEKGKDVELRCDPISGHTALYWYRQSLGQGLEFLIYFQGNSAPDKSGLPSDRFSAERTGGSVSTLTIQRTQQEDSAVYLCASSLRMQETQYFGPGTRLLVL.